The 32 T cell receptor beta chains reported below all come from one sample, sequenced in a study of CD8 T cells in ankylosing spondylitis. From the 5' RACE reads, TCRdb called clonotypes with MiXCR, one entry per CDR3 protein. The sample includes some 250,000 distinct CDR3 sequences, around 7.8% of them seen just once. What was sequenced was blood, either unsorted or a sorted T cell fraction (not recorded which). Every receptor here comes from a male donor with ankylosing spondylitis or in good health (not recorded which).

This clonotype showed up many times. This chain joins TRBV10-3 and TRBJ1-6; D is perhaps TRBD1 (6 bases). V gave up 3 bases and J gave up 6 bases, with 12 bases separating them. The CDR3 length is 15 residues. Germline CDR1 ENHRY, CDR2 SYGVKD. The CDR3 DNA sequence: TGTGCCATCAGTGACTCGACAGGTCCTAATTCACCCCTCCACTTT. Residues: CAISDSTGPNSPLHF.

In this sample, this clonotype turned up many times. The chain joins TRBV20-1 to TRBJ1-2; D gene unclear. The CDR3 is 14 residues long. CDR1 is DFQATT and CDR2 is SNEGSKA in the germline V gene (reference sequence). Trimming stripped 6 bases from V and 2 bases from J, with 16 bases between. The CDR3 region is CSAQPHPGNYGYTF. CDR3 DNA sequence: TGCAGTGCCCAGCCGCATCCCGGGAACTATGGCTACACCTTC.

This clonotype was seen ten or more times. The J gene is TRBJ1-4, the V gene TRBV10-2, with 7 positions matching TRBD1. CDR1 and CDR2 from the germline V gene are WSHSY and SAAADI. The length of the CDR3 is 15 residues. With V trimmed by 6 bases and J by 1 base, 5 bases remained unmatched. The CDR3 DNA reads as TGCGCCAGCAGCAGGGGGGCGGTAACTAATGAAAAACTGTTTTTT. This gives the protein CASSRGAVTNEKLFF.

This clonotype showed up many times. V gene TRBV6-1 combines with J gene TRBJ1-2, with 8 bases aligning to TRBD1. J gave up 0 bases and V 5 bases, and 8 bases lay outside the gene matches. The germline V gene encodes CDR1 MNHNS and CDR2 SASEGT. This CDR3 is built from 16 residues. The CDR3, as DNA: TGTGCCAGCAGTAAGATAAGACAGGGGCCTAACTATGGCTACACCTTC. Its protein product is CASSKIRQGPNYGYTF.

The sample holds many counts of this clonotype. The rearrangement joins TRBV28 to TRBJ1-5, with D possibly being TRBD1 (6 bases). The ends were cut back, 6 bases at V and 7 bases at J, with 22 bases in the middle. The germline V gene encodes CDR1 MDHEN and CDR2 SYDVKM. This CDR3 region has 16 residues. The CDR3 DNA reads TGTGCCAGCAGGTCCCCGCTGGAGGGGGTGAGGCAGCCCCAGCATTTT. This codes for CASRSPLEGVRQPQHF.

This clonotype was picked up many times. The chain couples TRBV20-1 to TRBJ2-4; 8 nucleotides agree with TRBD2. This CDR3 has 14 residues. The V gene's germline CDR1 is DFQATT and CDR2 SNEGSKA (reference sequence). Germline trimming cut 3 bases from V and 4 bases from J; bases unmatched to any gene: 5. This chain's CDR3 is CSARVSGEKNIQYF. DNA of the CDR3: TGCAGTGCTAGGGTTAGCGGGGAAAAAAACATTCAGTACTTC.

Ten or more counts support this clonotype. CDR3 nucleotides: TGCAGTGCCACTGACAGGGAACGCTCCTACGAGCAGTACTTC. Encoded protein: CSATDRERSYEQYF. The chain is built from TRBV20-1 and TRBJ2-7; 7 bases match TRBD1. J was trimmed by 0 bases and V by 6 bases; bases with no gene match: 8. This CDR3 region has 14 residues. Germline CDR1 is DFQATT and CDR2 is SNEGSKA (reference sequence).

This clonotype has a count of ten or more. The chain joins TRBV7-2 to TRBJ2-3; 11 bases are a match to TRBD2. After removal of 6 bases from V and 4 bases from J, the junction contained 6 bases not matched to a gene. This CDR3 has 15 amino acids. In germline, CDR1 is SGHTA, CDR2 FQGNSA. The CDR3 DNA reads TGTGCCAGCAGTACCGGGACTAGCGGACCAGATACGCAGTATTTT. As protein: CASSTGTSGPDTQYF.

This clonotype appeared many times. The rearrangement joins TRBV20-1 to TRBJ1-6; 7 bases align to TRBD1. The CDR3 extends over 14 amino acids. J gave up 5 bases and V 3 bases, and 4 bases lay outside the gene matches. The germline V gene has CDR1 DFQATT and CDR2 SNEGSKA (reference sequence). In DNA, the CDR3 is TGCAGTGCTAGGAAGACAGGGAATAATTCACCCCTCCACTTT. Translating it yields CSARKTGNNSPLHF.

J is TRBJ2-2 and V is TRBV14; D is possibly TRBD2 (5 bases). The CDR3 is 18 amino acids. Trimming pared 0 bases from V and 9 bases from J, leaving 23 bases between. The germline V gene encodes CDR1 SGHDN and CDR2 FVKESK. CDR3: CASSQEYVNLRATRELFF. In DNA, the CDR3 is TGTGCCAGCAGCCAAGAATATGTCAATTTGAGGGCCACAAGGGAGCTGTTTTTT.

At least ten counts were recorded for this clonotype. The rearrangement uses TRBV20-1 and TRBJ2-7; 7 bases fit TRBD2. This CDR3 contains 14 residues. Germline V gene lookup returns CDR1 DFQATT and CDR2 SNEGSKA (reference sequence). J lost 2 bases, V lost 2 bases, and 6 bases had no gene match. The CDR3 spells CSARTREATYEQYF. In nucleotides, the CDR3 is TGCAGTGCTAGAACTCGGGAGGCAACCTACGAGCAGTACTTC.

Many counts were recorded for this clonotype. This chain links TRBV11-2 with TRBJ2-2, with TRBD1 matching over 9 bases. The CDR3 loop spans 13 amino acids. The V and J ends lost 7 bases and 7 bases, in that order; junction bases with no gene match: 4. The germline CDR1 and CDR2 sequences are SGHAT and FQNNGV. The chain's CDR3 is CASTRQGVGELFF. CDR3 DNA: TGTGCCAGCACTCGACAGGGGGTCGGGGAGCTGTTTTTT.

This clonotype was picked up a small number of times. The CDR3 protein is CASSLNDGRWPDTQYF. CDR3 nucleotide sequence: TGTGCCAGCAGCTTAAATGACGGGAGGTGGCCAGATACGCAGTATTTT. The rearrangement joins TRBV7-3 to TRBJ2-3, with 7 bases matching TRBD2. Germline CDR1 is SGHTA and CDR2 is FQGTGA. This CDR3 is 16 amino acids long. V was clipped by 1 base and J by 4 bases; unmatched bases: 8.

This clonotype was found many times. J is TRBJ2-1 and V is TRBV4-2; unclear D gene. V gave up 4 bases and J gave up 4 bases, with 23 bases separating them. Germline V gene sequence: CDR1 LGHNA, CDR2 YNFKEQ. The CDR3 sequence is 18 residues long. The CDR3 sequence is CASSRKLMLDRNYNEQFF. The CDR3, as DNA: TGTGCCAGCAGCCGCAAGCTAATGCTGGACCGTAATTACAATGAGCAGTTCTTC.

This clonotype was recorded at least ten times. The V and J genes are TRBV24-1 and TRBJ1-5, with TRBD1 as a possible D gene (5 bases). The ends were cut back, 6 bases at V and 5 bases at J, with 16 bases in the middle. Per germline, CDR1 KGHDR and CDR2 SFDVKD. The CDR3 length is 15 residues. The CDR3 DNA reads TGTGCCACCAGTAGCGGACACGGGCGAGATCAGCCCCAGCATTTT. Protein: CATSSGHGRDQPQHF.

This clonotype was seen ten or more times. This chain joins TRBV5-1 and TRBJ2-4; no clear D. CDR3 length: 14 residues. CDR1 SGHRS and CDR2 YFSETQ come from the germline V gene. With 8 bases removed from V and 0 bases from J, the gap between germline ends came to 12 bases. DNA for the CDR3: TGCGCCAGTTCAGCAGACCTAGCCAAAAACATTCAGTACTTC. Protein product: CASSADLAKNIQYF.

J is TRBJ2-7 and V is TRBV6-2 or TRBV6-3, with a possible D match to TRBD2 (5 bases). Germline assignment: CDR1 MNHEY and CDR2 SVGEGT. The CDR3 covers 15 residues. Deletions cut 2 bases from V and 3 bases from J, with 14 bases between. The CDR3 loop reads CASSYREPGFYEQYF. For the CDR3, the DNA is TGTGCCAGCAGTTACAGGGAGCCCGGGTTCTACGAGCAGTACTTC.

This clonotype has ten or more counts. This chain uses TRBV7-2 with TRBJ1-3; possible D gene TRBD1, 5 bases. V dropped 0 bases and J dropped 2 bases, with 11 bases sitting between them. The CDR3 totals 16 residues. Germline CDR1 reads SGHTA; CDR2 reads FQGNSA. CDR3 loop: CASSLALGVPGNTIYF. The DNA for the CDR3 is TGTGCCAGCAGCTTAGCGCTAGGGGTCCCTGGAAACACCATATATTTT.

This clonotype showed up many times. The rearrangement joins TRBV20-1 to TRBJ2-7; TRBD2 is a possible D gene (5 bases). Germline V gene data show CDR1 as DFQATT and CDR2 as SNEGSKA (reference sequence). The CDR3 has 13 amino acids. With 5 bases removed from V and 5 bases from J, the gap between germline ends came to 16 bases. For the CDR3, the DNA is TGCAGTGCTCCCGTCGGGGTTGGTCACGAGCAGTACTTC. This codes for CSAPVGVGHEQYF.

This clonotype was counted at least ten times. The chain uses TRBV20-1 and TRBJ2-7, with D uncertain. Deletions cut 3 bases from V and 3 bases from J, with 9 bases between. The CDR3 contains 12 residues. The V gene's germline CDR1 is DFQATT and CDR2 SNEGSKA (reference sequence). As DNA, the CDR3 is TGCAGTGCTAGGGAAAATAGCTACGAGCAGTACTTC. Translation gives CSARENSYEQYF.

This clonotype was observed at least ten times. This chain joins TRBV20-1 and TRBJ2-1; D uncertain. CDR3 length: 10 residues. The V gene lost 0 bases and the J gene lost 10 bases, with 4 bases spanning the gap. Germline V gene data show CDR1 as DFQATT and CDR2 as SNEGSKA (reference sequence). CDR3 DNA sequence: TGCAGTGCTAGAGAACAGGAGCAGTTCTTC. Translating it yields CSAREQEQFF.

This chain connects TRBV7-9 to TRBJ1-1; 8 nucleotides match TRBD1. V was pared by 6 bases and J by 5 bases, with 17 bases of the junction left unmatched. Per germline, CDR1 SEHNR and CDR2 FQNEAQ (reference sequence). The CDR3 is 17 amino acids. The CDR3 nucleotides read TGTGCCAGCAGGGGGCTCCTAAAACAGGGGGTTAAGACTGAAGCTTTCTTT. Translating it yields CASRGLLKQGVKTEAFF.

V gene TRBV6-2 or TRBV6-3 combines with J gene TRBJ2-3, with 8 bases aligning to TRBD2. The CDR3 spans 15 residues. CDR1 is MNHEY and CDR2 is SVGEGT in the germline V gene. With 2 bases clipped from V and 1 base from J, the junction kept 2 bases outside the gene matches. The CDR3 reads CASSYHGGGTDTQYF. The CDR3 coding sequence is TGTGCCAGCAGTTACCACGGGGGGGGCACAGATACGCAGTATTTT.

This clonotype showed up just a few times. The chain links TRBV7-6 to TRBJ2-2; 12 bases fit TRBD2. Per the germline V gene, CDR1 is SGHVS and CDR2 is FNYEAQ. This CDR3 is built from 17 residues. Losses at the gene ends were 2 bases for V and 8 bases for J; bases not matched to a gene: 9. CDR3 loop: CASSLSPLAGGPGELFF. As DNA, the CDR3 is TGTGCCAGCAGCTTATCTCCCCTAGCGGGAGGGCCTGGGGAGCTGTTTTTT.

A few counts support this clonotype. CDR3 in amino acids: CASSYPGQGGMREQYF. For the CDR3, the DNA is TGTGCCAGCAGCTATCCGGGTCAAGGGGGGATGCGGGAGCAGTACTTC. V usage is TRBV7-9 and J usage is TRBJ2-7; D tentatively reads TRBD1 or TRBD2 (6 bases each). The CDR3 length is 16 residues. V lost 4 bases to trimming and J lost 7 bases, with 23 bases between them. The germline CDR1 and CDR2 sequences are SEHNR and FQNEAQ (reference sequence).

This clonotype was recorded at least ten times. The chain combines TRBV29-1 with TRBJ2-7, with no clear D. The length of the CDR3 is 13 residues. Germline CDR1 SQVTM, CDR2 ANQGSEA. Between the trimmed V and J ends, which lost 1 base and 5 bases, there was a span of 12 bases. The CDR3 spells CSVEVPQVHEQYF. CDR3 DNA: TGCAGCGTTGAAGTGCCGCAGGTCCACGAGCAGTACTTC.

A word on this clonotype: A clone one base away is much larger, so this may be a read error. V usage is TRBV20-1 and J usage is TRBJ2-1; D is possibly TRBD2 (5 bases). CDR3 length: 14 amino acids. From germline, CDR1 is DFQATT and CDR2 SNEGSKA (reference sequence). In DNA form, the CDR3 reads TGCAGTGCTAGACCGATAGGCTCTAGCCGTGAGCAGCTCTTC. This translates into CSARPIGSSREQLF.

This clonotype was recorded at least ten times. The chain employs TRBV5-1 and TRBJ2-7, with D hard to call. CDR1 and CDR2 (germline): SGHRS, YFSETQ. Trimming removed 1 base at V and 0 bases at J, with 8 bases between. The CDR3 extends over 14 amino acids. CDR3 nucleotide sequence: TGCGCCAGCAGCTTGAGGGTTAGCTCCTACGAGCAGTACTTC. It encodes CASSLRVSSYEQYF.

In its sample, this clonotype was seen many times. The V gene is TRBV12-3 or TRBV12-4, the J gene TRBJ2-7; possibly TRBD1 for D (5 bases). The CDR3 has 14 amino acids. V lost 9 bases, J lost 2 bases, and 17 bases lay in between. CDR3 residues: CASSTGSNPYEQYF. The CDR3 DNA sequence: TGTGCCAGTTCTACAGGATCGAATCCCTACGAGCAGTACTTC.

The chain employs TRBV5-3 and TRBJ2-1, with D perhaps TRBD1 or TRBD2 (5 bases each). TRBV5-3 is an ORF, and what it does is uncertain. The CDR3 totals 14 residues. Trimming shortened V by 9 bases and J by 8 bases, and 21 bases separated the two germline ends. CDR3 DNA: TGTGCCATGAGCCCCAGGGACGCCAGCGATGAGCAGTTCTTC. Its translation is CAMSPRDASDEQFF.

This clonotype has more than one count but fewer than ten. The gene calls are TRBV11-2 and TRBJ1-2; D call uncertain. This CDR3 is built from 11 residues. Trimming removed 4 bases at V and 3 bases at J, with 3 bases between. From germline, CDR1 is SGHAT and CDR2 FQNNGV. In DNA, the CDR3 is TGTGCCAGCAGCTCCGACTATGGCTACACCTTC. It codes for CASSSDYGYTF.

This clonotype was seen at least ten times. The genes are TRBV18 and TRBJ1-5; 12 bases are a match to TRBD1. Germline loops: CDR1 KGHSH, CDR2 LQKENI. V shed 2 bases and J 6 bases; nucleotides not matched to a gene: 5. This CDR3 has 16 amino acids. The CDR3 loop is CASSPDGTGGSQPQHF. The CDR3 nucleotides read TGTGCCAGCTCACCAGACGGGACAGGGGGCAGTCAGCCCCAGCATTTT.